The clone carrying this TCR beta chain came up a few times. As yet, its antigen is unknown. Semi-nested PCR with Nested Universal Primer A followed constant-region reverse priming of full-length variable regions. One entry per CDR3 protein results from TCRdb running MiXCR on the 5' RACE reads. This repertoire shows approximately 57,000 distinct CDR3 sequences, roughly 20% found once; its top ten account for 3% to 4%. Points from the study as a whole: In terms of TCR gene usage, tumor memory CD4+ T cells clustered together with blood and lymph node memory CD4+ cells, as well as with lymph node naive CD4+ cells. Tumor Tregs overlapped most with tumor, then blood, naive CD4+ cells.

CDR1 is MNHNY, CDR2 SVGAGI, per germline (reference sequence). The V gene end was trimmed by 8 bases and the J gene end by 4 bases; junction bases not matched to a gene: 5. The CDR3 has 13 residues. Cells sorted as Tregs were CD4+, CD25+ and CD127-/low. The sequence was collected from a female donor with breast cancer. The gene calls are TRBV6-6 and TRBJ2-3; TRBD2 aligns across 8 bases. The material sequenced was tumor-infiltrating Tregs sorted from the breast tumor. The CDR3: CASGSGAADTQYF. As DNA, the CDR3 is TGTGCCAGCGGTAGCGGGGCGGCAGATACGCAGTATTTT.